This T cell receptor (beta chain) was identified in a study of blood T cell repertoires in COVID-19 (dated by TCRdb to about 2020). About the study as a whole: Samples covering the acute and convalescent phases of COVID-19 were provided by collaborators in the United States, Italy and Spain. A freely available public database, intended as a resource for researchers studying the immune response to SARS-CoV-2, is where the repertoires were released. Where available, HLA class I and class II types were obtained from metadata supplied by the sample provider rather than from assay-based typing. The sample metadata nearly always contained a de-identified subject ID, COVID-19 status, age in years and sex. Subjects who had been exposed to COVID-19, were actively infected with it, or had recovered from it provided the deeply sampled blood TCRbeta repertoires that made up the dataset. The prospective study material was composed of cDNA or gDNA derived from T cells, B-cell-depleted T cells, or PBMCs. Samples came from the ongoing ImmuneRACE study (first 160 participants) plus 1,254 subjects from 6 global collaborators. General conclusions and limits of the study: The amount of clinical and demographic metadata varied by source and participant and was provided uncurated.

This clone was observed once. Its antigen remains unidentified. No clone much larger than this one lies a single base away; base qualities are absent. CDR3 length: 17 amino acids, cysteine to phenylalanine. The CDR3 DNA has 51 bases and is translated from base 1. The junction shows trimming of 2 bases on V and 0 bases on J, and the gene matches do not reach 8 bases of it. As encoded in the germline V gene (reference sequence), CDR1 is GTSNPN while CDR2 is SVGIG. Collaborating institutions collected whole blood in K2EDTA tubes following their own protocols. For TCRbeta analysis, collaborators shipped samples in one of three forms: frozen whole blood, isolated PBMCs, or DNA extracted from either of those sample types. TCRbeta CDR3 regions were amplified from genomic DNA using the immunoSEQ Assay, a bias-controlled multiplex PCR. The source study handled its data this way. Nucleated cell counts per sample were estimated from amplification of reference gene primers within the assay. Sequence reads were collapsed and filtered to measure the absolute abundance of every unique TCRbeta CDR3 rearrangement. Productive Simpson clonality was computed per sample as the square root of Simpson's diversity index over productive rearrangements. TCRdb obtained this table from immuneACCESS and retained in-frame rearrangements with V and J assigned. These tables miss some clones; where compared with another copy, unresolved V genes account for less than half of the shortfall, and the remainder is unexplained. Clone size and V and J calls were adopted from that table, with D and trimming inferred from the DNA. The sample data list roughly 49,000 clones, and more than 70% of these were observed just once. The ten most abundant clones make up roughly 6% of the sample.

This sequence uses TRBV30 and TRBJ2-3, with TRBD1 matching 10 junction bases. The specimen sequenced was peripheral blood. This TCR came from an elderly woman with acute or convalescent COVID-19. The CDR3 is CAWSRDRGPYSTDTQYF. The bases are TGTGCCTGGAGTAGGGACAGGGGACCTTATAGCACAGATACGCAGTATTTT.